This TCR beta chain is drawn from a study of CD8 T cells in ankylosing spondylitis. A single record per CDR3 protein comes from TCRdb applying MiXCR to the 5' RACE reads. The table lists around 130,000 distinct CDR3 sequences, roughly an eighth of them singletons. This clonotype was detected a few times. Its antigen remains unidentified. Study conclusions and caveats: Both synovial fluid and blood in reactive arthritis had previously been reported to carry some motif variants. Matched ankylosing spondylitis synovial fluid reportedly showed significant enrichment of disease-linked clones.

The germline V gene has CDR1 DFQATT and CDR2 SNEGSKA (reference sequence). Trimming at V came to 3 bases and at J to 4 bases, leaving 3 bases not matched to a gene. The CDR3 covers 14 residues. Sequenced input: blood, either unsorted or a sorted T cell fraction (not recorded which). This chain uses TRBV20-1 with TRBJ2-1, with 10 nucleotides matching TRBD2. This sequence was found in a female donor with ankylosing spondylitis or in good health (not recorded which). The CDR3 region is CSASGTSDYNEQFF. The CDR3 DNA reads TGCAGTGCTAGTGGGACTAGCGATTACAATGAGCAGTTCTTC.